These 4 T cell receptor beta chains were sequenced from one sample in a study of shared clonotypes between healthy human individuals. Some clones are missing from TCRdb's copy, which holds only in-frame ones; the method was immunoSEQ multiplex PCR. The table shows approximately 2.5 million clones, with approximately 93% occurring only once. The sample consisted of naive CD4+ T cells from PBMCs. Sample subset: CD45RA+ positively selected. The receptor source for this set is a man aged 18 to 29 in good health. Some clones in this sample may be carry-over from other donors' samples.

The CDR3 reads CASSQLAGEQFF. DNA of the CDR3: TGTGCCAGCAGCCAACTAGCGGGAGAGCAGTTCTTC. The genes are TRBV9 and TRBJ2-1, with 10 bases identical to TRBD2. CDR1 is SGDLS and CDR2 is YYNGEE in the germline V gene. This CDR3 has 12 amino acids. J gave up 10 bases and V 4 bases, and 2 bases lay outside the gene matches.

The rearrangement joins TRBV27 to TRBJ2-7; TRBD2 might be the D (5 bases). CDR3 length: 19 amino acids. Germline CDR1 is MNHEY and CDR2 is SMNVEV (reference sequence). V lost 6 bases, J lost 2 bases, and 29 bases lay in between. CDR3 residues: CASRPAGDSSPLMPYEQYF. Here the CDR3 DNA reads TGTGCCAGCAGGCCCGCCGGGGATTCCTCCCCGCTCATGCCCTACGAGCAGTACTTC.

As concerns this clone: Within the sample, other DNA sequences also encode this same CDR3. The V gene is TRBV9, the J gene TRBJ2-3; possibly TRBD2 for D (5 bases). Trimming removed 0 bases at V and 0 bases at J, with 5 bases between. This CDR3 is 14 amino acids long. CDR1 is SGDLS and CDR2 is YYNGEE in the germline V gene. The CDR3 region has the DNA TGTGCCAGCAGCGTAGCGGGAAGCACAGATACGCAGTATTTT. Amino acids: CASSVAGSTDTQYF.

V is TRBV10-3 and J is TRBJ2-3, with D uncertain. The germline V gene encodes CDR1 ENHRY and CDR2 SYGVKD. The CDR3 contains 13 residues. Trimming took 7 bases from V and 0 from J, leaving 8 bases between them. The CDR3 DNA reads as TGTGCCATCACGAAAACTAGCACAGATACGCAGTATTTT. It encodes CAITKTSTDTQYF.